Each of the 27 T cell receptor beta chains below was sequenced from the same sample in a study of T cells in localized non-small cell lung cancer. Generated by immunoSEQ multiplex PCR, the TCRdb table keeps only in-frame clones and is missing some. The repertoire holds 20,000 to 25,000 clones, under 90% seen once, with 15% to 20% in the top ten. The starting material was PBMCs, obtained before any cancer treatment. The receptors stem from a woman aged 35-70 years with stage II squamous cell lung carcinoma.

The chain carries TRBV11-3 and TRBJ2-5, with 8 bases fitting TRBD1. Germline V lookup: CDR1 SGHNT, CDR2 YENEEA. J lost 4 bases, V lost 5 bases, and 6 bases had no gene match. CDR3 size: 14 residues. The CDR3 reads CASSADRGGETQYF. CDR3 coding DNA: TGTGCCAGCAGCGCCGACAGGGGTGGAGAGACCCAGTACTTC.

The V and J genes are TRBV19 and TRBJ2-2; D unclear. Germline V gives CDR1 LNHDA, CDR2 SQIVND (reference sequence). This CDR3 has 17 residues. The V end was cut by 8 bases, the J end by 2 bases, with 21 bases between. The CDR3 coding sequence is TGTGCCAGTTGCCCCCGGACCCAGGCCCTTAACACCGGGGAGCTGTTTTTT. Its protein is CASCPRTQALNTGELFF.

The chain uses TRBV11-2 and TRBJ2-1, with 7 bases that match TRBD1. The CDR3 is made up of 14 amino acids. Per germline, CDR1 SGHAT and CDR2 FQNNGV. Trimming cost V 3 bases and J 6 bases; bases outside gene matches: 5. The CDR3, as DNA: TGTGCCAGCAGCTTGGGACAGAAGTCCAATGAGCAGTTCTTC. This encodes CASSLGQKSNEQFF.

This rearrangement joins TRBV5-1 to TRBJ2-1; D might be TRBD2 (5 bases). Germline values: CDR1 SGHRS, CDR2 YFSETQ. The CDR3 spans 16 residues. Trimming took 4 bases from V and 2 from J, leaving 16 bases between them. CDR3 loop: CASSPGVAVPYNEQFF. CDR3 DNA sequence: TGCGCCAGCAGCCCCGGGGTGGCAGTTCCCTACAATGAGCAGTTCTTC.

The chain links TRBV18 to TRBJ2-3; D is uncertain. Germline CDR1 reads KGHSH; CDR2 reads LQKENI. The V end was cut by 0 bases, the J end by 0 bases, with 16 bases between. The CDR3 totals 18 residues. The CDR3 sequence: CASSPPYSSARSTDTQYF. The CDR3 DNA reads TGTGCCAGCTCACCACCGTATAGCTCGGCCCGTAGCACAGATACGCAGTATTTT. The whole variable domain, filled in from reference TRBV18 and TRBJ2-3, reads NAGVMQNPRHLVRRRGQEARLRCSPMKGHSHVYWYRQLPEEGLKFMVYLQKENIIDESGMPKERFSAEFPKEGPSILRIQQVVRGDSAAYFCASSPPYSSARSTDTQYFGPGTRLTVL.

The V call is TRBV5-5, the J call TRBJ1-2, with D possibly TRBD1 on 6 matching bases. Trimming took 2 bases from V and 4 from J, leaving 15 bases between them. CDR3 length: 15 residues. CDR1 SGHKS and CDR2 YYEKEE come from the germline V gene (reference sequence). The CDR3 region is CASSLGSTGIYGYTF. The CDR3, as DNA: TGTGCCAGCAGCTTAGGCTCCACAGGGATCTATGGCTACACCTTC.

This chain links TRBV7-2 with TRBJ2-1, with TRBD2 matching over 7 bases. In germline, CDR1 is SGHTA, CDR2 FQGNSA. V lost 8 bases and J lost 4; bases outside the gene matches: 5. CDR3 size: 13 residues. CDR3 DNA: TGTGCCAGCGCAAGCGGGACGTACAATGAGCAGTTCTTC. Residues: CASASGTYNEQFF.

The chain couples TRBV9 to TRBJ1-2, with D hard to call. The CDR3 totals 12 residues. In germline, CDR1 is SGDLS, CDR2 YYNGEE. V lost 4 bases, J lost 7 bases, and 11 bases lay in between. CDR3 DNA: TGTGCCAGCAGCACCCCCCCGGGTGGCTACACCTTC. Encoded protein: CASSTPPGGYTF.

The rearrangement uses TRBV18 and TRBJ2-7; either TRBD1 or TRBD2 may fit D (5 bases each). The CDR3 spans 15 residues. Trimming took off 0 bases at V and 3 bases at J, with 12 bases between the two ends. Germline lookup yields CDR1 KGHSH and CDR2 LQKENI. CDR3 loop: CASSPPDRGDYEQYF. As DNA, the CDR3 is TGTGCCAGCTCACCACCTGACAGAGGGGACTACGAGCAGTACTTC. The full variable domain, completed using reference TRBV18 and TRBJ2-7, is NAGVMQNPRHLVRRRGQEARLRCSPMKGHSHVYWYRQLPEEGLKFMVYLQKENIIDESGMPKERFSAEFPKEGPSILRIQQVVRGDSAAYFCASSPPDRGDYEQYFGPGTRLTVT.

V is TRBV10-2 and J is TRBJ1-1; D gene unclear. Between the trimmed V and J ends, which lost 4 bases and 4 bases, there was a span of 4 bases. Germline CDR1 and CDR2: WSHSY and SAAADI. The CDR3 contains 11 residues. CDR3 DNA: TGCGCCAGCAGTGTGGGCACTGAAGCTTTCTTT. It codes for CASSVGTEAFF.

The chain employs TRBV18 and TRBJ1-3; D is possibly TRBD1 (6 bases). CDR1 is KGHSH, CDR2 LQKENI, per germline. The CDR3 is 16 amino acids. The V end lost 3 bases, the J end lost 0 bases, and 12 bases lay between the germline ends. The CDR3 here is CASSPSVRGSGNTIYF. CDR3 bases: TGTGCCAGCTCACCTAGCGTCAGGGGCTCTGGAAACACCATATATTTT.

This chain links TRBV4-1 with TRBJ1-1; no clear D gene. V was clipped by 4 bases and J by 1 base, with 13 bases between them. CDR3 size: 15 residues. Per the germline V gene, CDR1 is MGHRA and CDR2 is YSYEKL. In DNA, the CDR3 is TGCGCCAGCAGCCTAACCGGACGGCCGAACACTGAAGCTTTCTTT. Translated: CASSLTGRPNTEAFF.

As DNA, the CDR3 is TGTGCCAGCAGCCCCCCCTGGCGTGAGGACACTGAAGCTTTCTTT. This codes for CASSPPWREDTEAFF. The genes are TRBV11-2 and TRBJ1-1; D is unresolved. Germline assignment: CDR1 SGHAT and CDR2 FQNNGV. Trimming stripped 5 bases from V and 3 bases from J, with 16 bases between. This CDR3 comprises 15 residues.

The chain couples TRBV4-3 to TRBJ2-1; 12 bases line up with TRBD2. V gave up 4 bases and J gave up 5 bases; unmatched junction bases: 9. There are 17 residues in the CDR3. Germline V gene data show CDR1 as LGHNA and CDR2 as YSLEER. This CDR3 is CASSPRKGTSGHNEQFF. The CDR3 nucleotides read TGCGCCAGCAGCCCCCGAAAAGGGACTAGCGGGCACAATGAGCAGTTCTTC.

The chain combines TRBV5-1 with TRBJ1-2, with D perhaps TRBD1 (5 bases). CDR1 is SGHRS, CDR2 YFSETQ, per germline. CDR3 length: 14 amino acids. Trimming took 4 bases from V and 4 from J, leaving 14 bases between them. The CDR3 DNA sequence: TGCGCCAGCAGCCGATCGGGGGATCCCTATGGCTACACCTTC. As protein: CASSRSGDPYGYTF.

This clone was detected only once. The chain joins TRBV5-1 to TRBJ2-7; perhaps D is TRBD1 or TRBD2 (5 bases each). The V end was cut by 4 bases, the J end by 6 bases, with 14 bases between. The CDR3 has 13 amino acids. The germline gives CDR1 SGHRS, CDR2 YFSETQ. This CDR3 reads CASSLGVAREQYF. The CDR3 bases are TGCGCCAGCAGCCTGGGGGTGGCTCGCGAGCAGTACTTC.

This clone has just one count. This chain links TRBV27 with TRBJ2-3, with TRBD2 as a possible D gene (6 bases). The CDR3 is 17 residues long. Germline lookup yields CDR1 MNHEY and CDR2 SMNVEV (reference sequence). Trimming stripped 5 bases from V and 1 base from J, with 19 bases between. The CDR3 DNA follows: TGTGCCAGCAGTATACGCTCCTGGGCTAGCGGCACAGATACGCAGTATTTT. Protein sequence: CASSIRSWASGTDTQYF.

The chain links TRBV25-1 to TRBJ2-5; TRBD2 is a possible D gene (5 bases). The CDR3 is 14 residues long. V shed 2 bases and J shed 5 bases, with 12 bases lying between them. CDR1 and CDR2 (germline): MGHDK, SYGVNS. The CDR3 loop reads CASSEGGGQETQYF. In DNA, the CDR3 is TGTGCCAGCAGTGAAGGAGGCGGCCAGGAGACCCAGTACTTC. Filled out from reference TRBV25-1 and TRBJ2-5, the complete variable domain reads EADIYQTPRYLVIGTGKKITLECSQTMGHDKMYWYQQDPGMELHLIHYSYGVNSTEKGDLSSESTVSRIRTEHFPLTLESARPSHTSQYLCASSEGGGQETQYFGPGTRLLVL.

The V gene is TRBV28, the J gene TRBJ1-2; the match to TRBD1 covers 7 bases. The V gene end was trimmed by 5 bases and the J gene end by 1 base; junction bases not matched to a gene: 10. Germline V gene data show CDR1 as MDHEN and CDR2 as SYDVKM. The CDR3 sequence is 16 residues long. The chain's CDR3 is CASSPHPGQFNYGYTF. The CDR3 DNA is TGTGCCAGCAGTCCCCATCCGGGACAGTTTAACTATGGCTACACCTTC.

CDR3 nucleotide sequence: TGTGCCAGCAGTTTGGATGGGGGCACAGATACGCAGTATTTT. This sequence encodes CASSLDGGTDTQYF. The chain couples TRBV28 to TRBJ2-3; D unresolved. V was pared by 3 bases and J by 1 base, with 8 bases between. Germline values: CDR1 MDHEN, CDR2 SYDVKM. The CDR3 totals 14 residues.

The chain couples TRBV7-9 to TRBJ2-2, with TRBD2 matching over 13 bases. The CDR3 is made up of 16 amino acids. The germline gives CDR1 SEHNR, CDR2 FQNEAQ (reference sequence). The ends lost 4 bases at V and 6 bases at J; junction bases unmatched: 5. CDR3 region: CASSSLAGGPPGELFF. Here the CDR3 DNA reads TGTGCCAGCAGCTCACTAGCGGGAGGGCCCCCCGGGGAGCTGTTTTTT.

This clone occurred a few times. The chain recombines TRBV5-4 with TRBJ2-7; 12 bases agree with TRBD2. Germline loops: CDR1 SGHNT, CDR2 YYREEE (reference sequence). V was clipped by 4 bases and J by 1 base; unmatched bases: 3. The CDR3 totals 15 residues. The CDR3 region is CASSLTSGSSYEQYF. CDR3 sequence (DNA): TGTGCCAGCAGCCTGACTAGCGGGAGTTCCTACGAGCAGTACTTC. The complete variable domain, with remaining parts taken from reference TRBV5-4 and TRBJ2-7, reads ETGVTQSPTHLIKTRGQQVTLRCSSQSGHNTVSWYQQALGQGPQFIFQYYREEENGRGNFPPRFSGLQFPNYSSELNVNALELDDSALYLCASSLTSGSSYEQYFGPGTRLTVT.

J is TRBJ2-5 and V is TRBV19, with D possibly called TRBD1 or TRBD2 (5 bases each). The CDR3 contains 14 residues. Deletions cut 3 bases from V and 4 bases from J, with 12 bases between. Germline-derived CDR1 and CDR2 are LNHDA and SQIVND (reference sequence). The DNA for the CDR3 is TGTGCCAGTAGTATCACCGGGACCGGAGAGACCCAGTACTTC. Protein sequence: CASSITGTGETQYF.

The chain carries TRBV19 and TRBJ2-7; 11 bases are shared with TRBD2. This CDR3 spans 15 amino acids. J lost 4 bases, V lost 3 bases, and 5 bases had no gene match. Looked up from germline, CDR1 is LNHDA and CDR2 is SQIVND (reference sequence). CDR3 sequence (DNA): TGTGCCAGTAGTATTACTAGCGGGAGTTCTTACGAGCAGTACTTC. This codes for CASSITSGSSYEQYF. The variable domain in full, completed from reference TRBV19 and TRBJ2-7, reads DGGITQSPKYLFRKEGQNVTLSCEQNLNHDAMYWYRQDPGQGLRLIYYSQIVNDFQKGDIAEGYSVSREKKESFPLTVTSAQKNPTAFYLCASSITSGSSYEQYFGPGTRLTVT.

The CDR3 nucleotides read TGCAGCGCCGCGGGGGACAGGGGGGACTATGGCTACACCTTC. It specifies CSAAGDRGDYGYTF. The J gene is TRBJ1-2, the V gene TRBV29-1, with 11 bases fitting TRBD1. The CDR3 extends over 14 amino acids. Germline CDR1 is SQVTM and CDR2 is ANQGSEA. Trimming took 7 bases from V and 3 from J; bases not matched to a gene: 7.

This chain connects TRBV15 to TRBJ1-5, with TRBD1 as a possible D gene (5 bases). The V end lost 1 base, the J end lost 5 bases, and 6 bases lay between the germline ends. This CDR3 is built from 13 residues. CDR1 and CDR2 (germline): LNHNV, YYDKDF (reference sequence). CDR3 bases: TGTGCCACCAGCAGAGTGGGGGATCAGCCCCAGCATTTT. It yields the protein CATSRVGDQPQHF. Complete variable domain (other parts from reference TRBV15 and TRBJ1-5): DAMVIQNPRYQVTQFGKPVTLSCSQTLNHNVMYWYQQKSSQAPKLLFHYYDKDFNNEADTPDNFQSRRPNTSFCFLDIRSPGLGDTAMYLCATSRVGDQPQHFGDGTRLSIL.

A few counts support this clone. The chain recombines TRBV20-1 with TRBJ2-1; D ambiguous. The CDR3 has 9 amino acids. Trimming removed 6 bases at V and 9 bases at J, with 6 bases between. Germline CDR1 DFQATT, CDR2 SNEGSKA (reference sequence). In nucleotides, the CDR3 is TGCAGTGCCGGAGTTGAGCAGTTCTTC. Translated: CSAGVEQFF.